This T cell receptor beta chain comes out of a study of blood T cell repertoires in COVID-19. About the research overall: Acute and convalescent COVID-19 samples came from the United States, Italy and Spain.

Original analysis: Amplifying reference gene primers gave estimates of nucleated cell counts. Clones were read by immunoSEQ multiplex PCR, and TCRdb kept only the in-frame ones, dropping some. That table supplies the V and J calls and clone size; D and trimming were determined from the DNA. The sample holds about 30,000 clones, 85% to 90% seen once. V lost 4 bases to trimming and J lost 7 bases, with 13 bases between them. Per the germline V gene, CDR1 is SQVTM and CDR2 is ANQGSEA. This CDR3 comprises 12 residues. The sequencing input was peripheral blood. V is TRBV29-1 and J is TRBJ1-2; D is uncertain. The TCR was taken from a human donor in a cohort sampled during active COVID-19. CDR3 residues: CSVGSGNAGYTF. The CDR3 DNA follows: TGCAGCGTTGGGTCGGGGAACGCTGGCTACACCTTC.